A single sample gave rise to the 24 T cell receptor beta chains below, sequenced in a study of human T cells and chemical hapten exposure. TCRdb passed the RACE reads through MiXCR, listing each CDR3 protein once. In the table there are approximately 120,000 distinct CDR3 sequences, about a tenth of which are singletons. As for time point: patch test 2, 6 weeks after DPC sensitization. Treatment here: therapeutic diphenylcyclopropenone sensitization with weekly scalp DPC. The source was whole blood, collected in connection with sensitization to the hapten diphenylcyclopropenone (DPC). Receptor source: a woman in her forties with alopecia areata. Some clones in this sample may be carry-over from other donors' samples.

The chain carries TRBV18 and TRBJ1-4; 7 bases map to TRBD1. V was clipped by 0 bases and J by 5 bases; unmatched bases: 12. The CDR3 runs to 18 residues. The germline gives CDR1 KGHSH, CDR2 LQKENI. For the CDR3, the DNA is TGTGCCAGCTCACCACCCGGAGGACAGGTCTTGGAGAATGAAAAACTGTTTTTT. This codes for CASSPPGGQVLENEKLFF. Together with reference TRBV18 and TRBJ1-4, the CDR3 gives the full variable domain: NAGVMQNPRHLVRRRGQEARLRCSPMKGHSHVYWYRQLPEEGLKFMVYLQKENIIDESGMPKERFSAEFPKEGPSILRIQQVVRGDSAAYFCASSPPGGQVLENEKLFFGSGTQLSVL.

The chain is built from TRBV29-1 and TRBJ2-7; D gene uncertain. The CDR3 sequence is 13 residues long. Germline V gene sequence: CDR1 SQVTM, CDR2 ANQGSEA. V lost 1 base, J lost 2 bases, and 9 bases lay in between. The CDR3 region is CSVEGQVPYEQYF. CDR3 DNA sequence: TGCAGCGTTGAAGGTCAGGTTCCCTACGAGCAGTACTTC.

The CDR3 DNA is TGTGCCAGCAGTGAAGGGACTAGCGGGGGGGATACGCAGTATTTT. This codes for CASSEGTSGGDTQYF. V and J are TRBV2 and TRBJ2-3, with 14 bases aligning to TRBD2. This CDR3 has 15 residues. The junction had 0 bases not matched to a gene; V was cut back by 1 base and J by 6 bases. Germline V gene lookup returns CDR1 SNHLY and CDR2 FYNNEI. Looking up the rest from reference TRBV2 and TRBJ2-3 gives the full variable domain: EPEVTQTPSHQVTQMGQEVILRCVPISNHLYFYWYRQILGQKVEFLVSFYNNEISEKSEIFDDQFSVERPDGSNFTLKIRSTKLEDSAMYFCASSEGTSGGDTQYFGPGTRLTVL.

This clonotype was counted many times. V and J are TRBV10-3 and TRBJ2-1; a possible D gene is TRBD2 (6 bases). This CDR3 spans 13 amino acids. Germline CDR1 reads ENHRY; CDR2 reads SYGVKD. Trimming removed 10 bases at V and 8 bases at J, with 18 bases between. CDR3 nucleotides: TGTGCCAACCGCGACGGGGGTACGGATGAGCAGTTCTTC. Amino acids: CANRDGGTDEQFF.

This clonotype was seen many times. The J gene is TRBJ2-3, the V gene TRBV14; D ambiguous. V lost 4 bases and J lost 0, with 14 bases in between. There are 16 residues in the CDR3. Germline V gene sequence: CDR1 SGHDN, CDR2 FVKESK. The CDR3 DNA sequence: TGTGCCAGCAGCCGGATGCAGTTACGGAGCACAGATACGCAGTATTTT. This translates into CASSRMQLRSTDTQYF.

This clonotype was recorded at least ten times. The chain is built from TRBV12-3 or TRBV12-4 and TRBJ1-1; D uncertain. This CDR3 region has 11 residues. Trimming took 0 bases from V and 11 from J, leaving 7 bases between them. This CDR3 reads CASSLATRAFF. The CDR3 DNA sequence: TGTGCCAGCAGTTTAGCGACAAGGGCTTTCTTT.

This clonotype appeared a few times. J is TRBJ1-1 and V is TRBV7-9, with 7 positions matching TRBD1. V lost 1 base, J lost 1 base, and 0 bases stayed unmatched. Germline lookup yields CDR1 SEHNR and CDR2 FQNEAQ (reference sequence). This CDR3 is built from 14 residues. CDR3 sequence reads: CASSLGQGNTEAFF. CDR3 DNA sequence: TGTGCCAGCAGCTTAGGACAGGGGAACACTGAAGCTTTCTTT.

In this sample, this clonotype turned up many times. This chain connects TRBV5-4 to TRBJ1-2; tentatively, D is TRBD1 (6 bases). Trimming cost V 3 bases and J 8 bases, with 20 bases left between them. Germline CDR1 is SGHNT and CDR2 is YYREEE (reference sequence). The CDR3 loop spans 15 amino acids. This CDR3 reads CASSSRMGGPKGYTF. The DNA for the CDR3 is TGTGCCAGCAGCTCTCGTATGGGGGGCCCCAAGGGCTACACCTTC.

This clonotype was detected once. A much larger clone differs by one base, so this may be a read error. The chain employs TRBV5-1 and TRBJ1-1, with D unresolved. V was shortened by 1 base and J by 1 base, with 11 bases between the two germline ends. Per the germline V gene, CDR1 is SGHRS and CDR2 is YFSETQ. CDR3 size: 15 residues. CDR3 loop: CASSLNSGPNTEAFF. The CDR3 bases are TGCGCCAGCAGCTTGAACAGCGGTCCGAACACTGAAGCTTTCTTT.

This clonotype was counted at least ten times. The chain carries TRBV3-1 and TRBJ1-2; tentatively, D is TRBD1 (6 bases). Germline CDR1 and CDR2: LGHDT and YNNKEL (reference sequence). The CDR3 spans 15 residues. Trimming took off 2 bases at V and 6 bases at J, with 16 bases between the two ends. Here the CDR3 DNA reads TGTGCCAGCAGCCAAAGTCTTGCAGGGGCTCATGGCTACACCTTC. Its translation is CASSQSLAGAHGYTF.

V usage is TRBV2 and J usage is TRBJ1-2, with unresolved D. The CDR3 consists of 10 residues. Per the germline V gene, CDR1 is SNHLY and CDR2 is FYNNEI. V was trimmed by 2 bases and J by 10 bases, leaving 5 bases between them. CDR3 loop: CASSEPVYTF. The DNA for the CDR3 is TGTGCCAGCAGTGAACCAGTCTACACCTTC.

This clonotype has just a few counts. This chain joins TRBV6-2 or TRBV6-3 and TRBJ2-1; 7 bases match TRBD2. Germline V lookup: CDR1 MNHEY, CDR2 SVGEGT. The trim removed 8 bases at V and 1 base at J, leaving 5 bases unmatched. This CDR3 is 14 amino acids long. The CDR3 sequence is CASYNSGSYNEQFF. The DNA of the CDR3 is TGTGCCAGCTATAATAGCGGGTCCTACAATGAGCAGTTCTTC.

This clonotype has a count of ten or more. DNA for the CDR3: TGCGCCAGCAGCCAAGATCCGGACAGGGTCTATGGCTACACCTTC. Its translation is CASSQDPDRVYGYTF. This chain uses TRBV4-1 with TRBJ1-2; 8 nucleotides align to TRBD1. Germline CDR1 and CDR2: MGHRA and YSYEKL. There are 15 residues in the CDR3. The trim removed 0 bases at V and 4 bases at J, leaving 4 bases unmatched.

A few counts support this clonotype. The rearrangement links TRBV18 to TRBJ2-5; D uncertain. Germline assignment: CDR1 KGHSH and CDR2 LQKENI. Trimming took 3 bases from V and 5 from J, leaving 13 bases between them. The CDR3 is 14 residues long. For the CDR3, the DNA is TGTGCCAGCTCACCGCAACCCAGGCGGGAGACCCAGTACTTC. Translated, it gives CASSPQPRRETQYF.

This clonotype was found a few times. The genes are TRBV11-2 and TRBJ2-4; tentatively, D is TRBD1 or TRBD2 (5 bases each). The ends were cut back, 5 bases at V and 3 bases at J, with 20 bases in the middle. Germline assignment: CDR1 SGHAT and CDR2 FQNNGV. The CDR3 runs to 17 residues. CDR3 amino acids: CASSPQGEGMSKNIQYF. The CDR3 DNA is TGTGCCAGCAGCCCCCAAGGAGAGGGGATGAGCAAAAACATTCAGTACTTC. The whole variable domain, remainder taken from reference TRBV11-2 and TRBJ2-4, is EAGVAQSPRYKIIEKRQSVAFWCNPISGHATLYWYQQILGQGPKLLIQFQNNGVVDDSQLPKDRFSAERLKGVDSTLKIQPAKLEDSAVYLCASSPQGEGMSKNIQYFGAGTRLSVL.

This clonotype has ten or more counts. V usage is TRBV7-8 and J usage is TRBJ2-6, with TRBD2 as a possible D gene (6 bases). Trimming took off 4 bases at V and 1 base at J, with 11 bases between the two ends. Germline CDR1 reads SGHVS; CDR2 reads FQNEAQ. The CDR3 spans 16 residues. The CDR3 DNA follows: TGTGCCAGCAGCTCCCACCGGGGGTCTGGGGCCAACGTCCTGACTTTC. It encodes CASSSHRGSGANVLTF. Combining the CDR3 with reference TRBV7-8 and TRBJ2-6 gives the whole variable domain GAGVSQSPRYKVAKRGQDVALRCDPISGHVSLFWYQQALGQGPEFLTYFQNEAQLDKSGLPSDRFFAERPEGSVSTLKIQRTQQEDSAVYLCASSSHRGSGANVLTFGAGSRLTVL.

The sample holds many counts of this clonotype. V usage is TRBV27 and J usage is TRBJ2-7, with 10 positions matching TRBD1. V lost 7 bases and J lost 6; bases outside the gene matches: 9. This CDR3 region has 14 residues. Looked up from germline, CDR1 is MNHEY and CDR2 is SMNVEV (reference sequence). CDR3 coding DNA: TGTGCCAGCACCTCCGGGACAGGGGTAGGCGAGCAGTACTTC. This gives the protein CASTSGTGVGEQYF.

This clonotype was observed at least ten times. V gene TRBV3-1 combines with J gene TRBJ1-5, with D unresolved. Germline V gene lookup returns CDR1 LGHDT and CDR2 YNNKEL (reference sequence). V was pared by 1 base and J by 6 bases, with 4 bases between. The length of the CDR3 is 12 residues. For the CDR3, the DNA is TGTGCCAGCAGCCAAGGCTCTCAGCCCCAGCATTTT. Protein product: CASSQGSQPQHF.

The sample holds many counts of this clonotype. The chain combines TRBV6-5 with TRBJ1-2; D is ambiguous. Trimming took off 2 bases at V and 0 bases at J, with 7 bases between the two ends. The germline V gene has CDR1 MNHEY and CDR2 SVGAGI. This CDR3 spans 14 amino acids. The CDR3 nucleotides are TGTGCCAGCAGTTACAGCTCTACTAACTATGGCTACACCTTC. Translated: CASSYSSTNYGYTF.

This clonotype came up many times. As DNA, the CDR3 is TGCAGCGTTGAAGTTACAGGGTTACTCTCTGGGGCCAACGTCCTGACTTTC. Amino acid sequence: CSVEVTGLLSGANVLTF. This chain joins TRBV29-1 and TRBJ2-6; D possibly corresponds to TRBD1 (6 bases). CDR1 and CDR2 (germline): SQVTM, ANQGSEA. This CDR3 is 17 amino acids long. Deletions cut 1 base from V and 0 bases from J, with 13 bases between.

This clonotype was picked up many times. V is TRBV7-9 and J is TRBJ1-2; D not certain. In germline, CDR1 is SEHNR, CDR2 FQNEAQ (reference sequence). The CDR3 consists of 13 residues. Trimming pared 3 bases from V and 6 bases from J, leaving 11 bases between. The CDR3 nucleotides are TGTGCCAGCAGCTTCGGCGGGGTCGATGGCTACACCTTC. Residues: CASSFGGVDGYTF.

The chain has TRBV10-3 and TRBJ1-5, with D possibly matching TRBD1 (6 bases). The CDR3 loop spans 17 amino acids. Germline V gene data show CDR1 as ENHRY and CDR2 as SYGVKD. The V and J ends lost 2 bases and 0 bases respectively, with 14 bases between them. The CDR3 DNA reads as TGTGCCATCAGTGAGATAGGGGGGGGCAATAGCAATCAGCCCCAGCATTTT. Amino acid sequence: CAISEIGGGNSNQPQHF.

There are many counts of this clonotype. The chain combines TRBV6-6 with TRBJ2-2; a weak D match, TRBD1 (5 bases). Looked up from germline, CDR1 is MNHNY and CDR2 is SVGAGI (reference sequence). The CDR3 is made up of 16 amino acids. Trimming stripped 2 bases from V and 6 bases from J, with 16 bases between. CDR3: CASSYNPVQGPGELFF. CDR3 in DNA: TGTGCCAGCAGTTACAATCCGGTCCAGGGTCCCGGGGAGCTGTTTTTT.

This clonotype was observed a few times. The chain links TRBV7-2 to TRBJ1-2; TRBD1 matches 8 bases. CDR1 is SGHTA and CDR2 is FQGNSA in the germline V gene. The CDR3 sequence is 14 residues long. The V segment lost 1 base and the J segment 5 bases; nucleotides outside the gene matches: 3. The CDR3 bases are TGTGCCAGCAGCTTAGGACAGGGGCTTTATGGCTACACCTTC. Amino acids: CASSLGQGLYGYTF.